One TCR beta chain is described in this entry. Its specificity is unknown. This sample stems from a study of blood T cells in healthy people across ages. The study's findings and limits: The percentage of naive T cells correlated strongly with TCR beta diversity. Both naive CD4+ cell counts and diversity were greater in long-lived donors than in aged donors.

With 2 bases removed from V and 0 bases from J, the gap between germline ends came to 18 bases. The germline CDR1 and CDR2 sequences are DFQATT and SNEGSKA (reference sequence). CDR3 length: 17 amino acids. Through a sample-barcoded 5' primer and a J-beta primer mix, a second PCR was run for 7 to 11 cycles. TCRdb fed the 5' RACE reads into MiXCR, producing one record per CDR3 protein. The sample yields 700,000 or so distinct CDR3 sequences, 22% seen once. This chain joins TRBV20-1 and TRBJ2-3, with a possible D match to TRBD2 (6 bases). The clonotype was recovered from a man in his 70s in good health. The sample was blood. The CDR3 nucleotides are TGCAGTGCTAGACAGCGGGTGACTCGTACTAGCACAGATACGCAGTATTTT. Translating it yields CSARQRVTRTSTDTQYF.